This entry lists 27 T cell receptor beta chains sequenced from one sample in a study of PD-L1 blockade in urothelial cancer. The table came from immunoSEQ multiplex PCR; TCRdb's copy has only in-frame clones and leaves some out. The sample lists about 50,000 clones; roughly 85% were seen once. Sequenced here: PBMCs, sampled around atezolizumab (anti-PD-L1) treatment. The receptors were sampled from a man aged 60 to 75 with urothelial cancer.

This chain joins TRBV10-1 and TRBJ1-1; D unclear. Trimming removed 3 bases from V and 3 bases from J, with 5 bases in between. The CDR3 length is 12 residues. The germline gives CDR1 WNHNN, CDR2 SYGVQD (reference sequence). CDR3 sequence (DNA): TGCGCCAGCAGTGACCCGGACACTGAAGCTTTCTTT. This translates into CASSDPDTEAFF.

This clone was recorded once. This chain joins TRBV6-1 and TRBJ1-3; 7 nucleotides agree with TRBD1. This CDR3 contains 15 residues. Germline loops: CDR1 MNHNS, CDR2 SASEGT. The trim removed 6 bases at V and 8 bases at J, leaving 13 bases unmatched. The CDR3 DNA is TGTGCCAGCAGATACACTCACGACAGGGTGGACACCATATATTTT. The encoded protein is CASRYTHDRVDTIYF.

V is TRBV27 and J is TRBJ2-3; D call uncertain. V was trimmed by 0 bases and J by 1 base, leaving 8 bases between them. Germline CDR1 and CDR2: MNHEY and SMNVEV (reference sequence). The CDR3 has 15 residues. The DNA for the CDR3 is TGTGCCAGCAGTTTATCGAACTACGGCACAGATACGCAGTATTTT. Translation: CASSLSNYGTDTQYF.

The chain carries TRBV25-1 and TRBJ1-4, with D possibly TRBD1 on 5 matching bases. This CDR3 is 14 amino acids long. V lost 1 base and J lost 8, with 11 bases in between. From germline, CDR1 is MGHDK and CDR2 SYGVNS. CDR3 sequence (DNA): TGTGCCAGCAGTGAATTTGGGGCCGGGGAAAAACTGTTTTTT. Protein product: CASSEFGAGEKLFF.

The chain carries TRBV2 and TRBJ2-3; TRBD2 might be the D (5 bases). CDR1 is SNHLY, CDR2 FYNNEI, per germline. Trimming pared 10 bases from V and 2 bases from J, leaving 13 bases between. The CDR3 covers 13 residues. As DNA, the CDR3 is TGTGCCACCTGTCTCGGGGACACAGATACGCAGTATTTT. It specifies CATCLGDTDTQYF.

In this sample, this clone turned up a few times. J is TRBJ1-5 and V is TRBV7-9, with unresolved D. V was shortened by 1 base and J by 7 bases, with 8 bases between the two germline ends. From germline, CDR1 is SEHNR and CDR2 FQNEAQ (reference sequence). The CDR3 consists of 13 residues. CDR3 bases: TGTGCCAGCAGCTTAGGTCCAGGACAGCCCCAGCATTTT. Amino acid sequence: CASSLGPGQPQHF.

The chain joins TRBV28 to TRBJ2-5; D gene ambiguous. The V end lost 5 bases, the J end lost 4 bases, and 11 bases lay between the germline ends. CDR1 and CDR2 from the germline V gene are MDHEN and SYDVKM. The CDR3 totals 13 residues. Here the CDR3 reads CASSPDNGETQYF. The DNA of the CDR3 is TGTGCCAGCAGTCCAGACAACGGAGAGACCCAGTACTTC.

This chain uses TRBV18 with TRBJ2-7; D may be TRBD1 (5 bases). The germline V and J ends were trimmed by 2 bases and 4 bases, with 9 bases remaining between them. CDR1 and CDR2 from the germline V gene are KGHSH and LQKENI. The CDR3 spans 13 residues. Written as DNA, the CDR3 is TGTGCCAGCTCACCATCGACAGATTACGAGCAGTACTTC. Translating gives CASSPSTDYEQYF. The full variable domain, in which reference TRBV18 and TRBJ2-7 provide the parts outside the CDR3, is NAGVMQNPRHLVRRRGQEARLRCSPMKGHSHVYWYRQLPEEGLKFMVYLQKENIIDESGMPKERFSAEFPKEGPSILRIQQVVRGDSAAYFCASSPSTDYEQYFGPGTRLTVT.

The chain employs TRBV28 and TRBJ2-7, with D possibly being TRBD2 (6 bases). This CDR3 contains 13 residues. Germline V lookup: CDR1 MDHEN, CDR2 SYDVKM. Trimming pared 6 bases from V and 8 bases from J, leaving 17 bases between. The CDR3, as DNA: TGTGCCAGCAGGGGGAGAAGACTAGTCCAGCAGTACTTC. Amino acids: CASRGRRLVQQYF.

The chain has TRBV7-2 and TRBJ2-5; D might be TRBD2 (5 bases). Germline CDR1 SGHTA, CDR2 FQGNSA. V shed 1 base and J shed 2 bases, with 8 bases lying between them. CDR3 length equals 14 residues. The DNA for the CDR3 is TGTGCCAGCAGCTTAGGAGGGCAGCAAGAGACCCAGTACTTC. This gives the protein CASSLGGQQETQYF.

The count of this clone is one. The chain couples TRBV4-1 to TRBJ2-5; a weak D match, TRBD1 (5 bases). The CDR3 is made up of 14 amino acids. Looked up from germline, CDR1 is MGHRA and CDR2 is YSYEKL. Trimming removed 0 bases at V and 7 bases at J, with 12 bases between. The CDR3 spells CASSQERGPRTQYF. In DNA form, the CDR3 reads TGCGCCAGCAGCCAAGAAAGGGGTCCACGGACCCAGTACTTC.

The CDR3 region has the DNA TGTGCCATCAGTGAGTCCGGCAGGGGAAGGGCTTTCTTT. Protein product: CAISESGRGRAFF. The chain joins TRBV10-3 to TRBJ1-1; a weak D match, TRBD1 (6 bases). This CDR3 comprises 13 residues. Germline values: CDR1 ENHRY, CDR2 SYGVKD. V was pared by 0 bases and J by 11 bases, with 13 bases between.

The chain uses TRBV28 and TRBJ2-4; possibly TRBD2 for D (7 bases). The CDR3 contains 17 residues. Trimming stripped 4 bases from V and 0 bases from J, with 16 bases between. The germline CDR1 and CDR2 sequences are MDHEN and SYDVKM. The CDR3 region is CASSSRAGALAKNIQYF. The CDR3 region has the DNA TGTGCCAGCAGTTCTCGGGCGGGGGCCTTAGCCAAAAACATTCAGTACTTC.

The rearrangement joins TRBV18 to TRBJ2-7; TRBD1 might be the D (6 bases). The V gene lost 3 bases and the J gene lost 5 bases, with 14 bases spanning the gap. CDR1 KGHSH and CDR2 LQKENI come from the germline V gene. The CDR3 covers 14 residues. CDR3 nucleotide sequence: TGTGCCAGCTCACCTAACCACCGGGACAACGAGCAGTACTTC. It translates to CASSPNHRDNEQYF.

V is TRBV7-3 and J is TRBJ2-7; 9 bases align to TRBD2. Unmatched junction bases numbered 1, after V lost 0 bases and J lost 1 base. The CDR3 is 15 amino acids. Germline V gene data show CDR1 as SGHTA and CDR2 as FQGTGA. CDR3 nucleotides: TGTGCCAGCAGCTTAACAGCGGGGGGTTCCTACGAGCAGTACTTC. It translates to CASSLTAGGSYEQYF.

The chain links TRBV5-1 to TRBJ1-2; the match to TRBD1 covers 7 bases. Trimming removed 4 bases from V and 5 bases from J; junction bases left unmatched: 5. The CDR3 length is 13 residues. Germline lookup yields CDR1 SGHRS and CDR2 YFSETQ. The chain's CDR3 is CASSVDREYGYTF. The CDR3 nucleotides read TGCGCCAGCAGCGTAGACAGGGAATATGGCTACACCTTC.

The CDR3 nucleotides read TGTGCCAGCAGCTCCCCGGATCAGCCCCAGCATTTT. Amino acids: CASSSPDQPQHF. The V and J genes are TRBV5-5 and TRBJ1-5; D ambiguous. Trimming took off 3 bases at V and 5 bases at J, with 6 bases between the two ends. The CDR3 totals 12 residues. The germline gives CDR1 SGHKS, CDR2 YYEKEE (reference sequence).

The chain couples TRBV30 to TRBJ2-1; 8 nucleotides match TRBD1. The CDR3 consists of 13 residues. Germline CDR1 reads GTSNPN; CDR2 reads SVGIG (reference sequence). V trimming: 1 base; J trimming: 5 bases; junction bases outside the gene matches: 1. Written as DNA, the CDR3 is TGTGCCTGGAGTGAGGACAGGGACAATGAGCAGTTCTTC. This encodes CAWSEDRDNEQFF.

This rearrangement joins TRBV6-5 to TRBJ1-6; D is unclear. Looked up from germline, CDR1 is MNHEY and CDR2 is SVGAGI. The V and J ends lost 0 bases and 9 bases respectively, with 9 bases between them. CDR3 length equals 14 residues. CDR3 sequence (DNA): TGTGCCAGCAGTTACTCAAGGCCGGGTTCACCCCTCCACTTT. Translated, it gives CASSYSRPGSPLHF.

This rearrangement joins TRBV4-1 to TRBJ1-2; TRBD1 is a possible D gene (5 bases). V gave up 0 bases and J gave up 6 bases, with 14 bases separating them. This CDR3 has 15 amino acids. Germline V CDR1 and CDR2: MGHRA, YSYEKL. The CDR3 DNA reads as TGCGCCAGCAGCCAAGATGAAGGCAGGGCCCATGGCTACACCTTC. This sequence encodes CASSQDEGRAHGYTF.

This clone has only one observation. This sequence joins TRBV5-8 and TRBJ2-1, with 10 bases matching TRBD2. The CDR3 loop spans 16 amino acids. CDR1 and CDR2 (germline): SGHTS, YDEGEE. The trim removed 0 bases at V and 3 bases at J, leaving 3 bases unmatched. The CDR3 DNA sequence: TGTGCCAGCAGCTTGGAGCGGGAGGGACGCTACAATGAGCAGTTCTTC. Translated, it gives CASSLEREGRYNEQFF.

The chain recombines TRBV4-2 with TRBJ1-6; no definite D call. This CDR3 has 16 residues. Trimming removed 0 bases at V and 10 bases at J, with 16 bases between. Germline loops: CDR1 LGHNA, CDR2 YNFKEQ. Here the CDR3 DNA reads TGTGCCAGCAGCCAAGACGGGCCGGGGTTGAGGTCACCCCTCCACTTT. Its protein product is CASSQDGPGLRSPLHF.

V gene TRBV20-1 combines with J gene TRBJ1-2; D gene unclear. The germline V gene encodes CDR1 DFQATT and CDR2 SNEGSKA (reference sequence). This CDR3 spans 11 amino acids. V dropped 7 bases and J dropped 5 bases, with 11 bases sitting between them. The chain's CDR3 is CSVRSPYGYTF. The CDR3, as DNA: TGCAGTGTTCGGAGCCCGTATGGCTACACCTTC.

There are a few counts of this clone. This rearrangement joins TRBV30 to TRBJ2-3; 7 bases line up with TRBD1. The CDR3 has 15 amino acids. Trimming at V came to 0 bases and at J to 3 bases, leaving 6 bases not matched to a gene. Germline-derived CDR1 and CDR2 are GTSNPN and SVGIG (reference sequence). The CDR3 loop reads CAWSVQGIGTDTQYF. The DNA for the CDR3 is TGTGCCTGGAGTGTACAGGGGATAGGTACAGATACGCAGTATTTT.

This clone came up once. The J gene is TRBJ2-5, the V gene TRBV5-8, with D possibly being TRBD2 (6 bases). Per germline, CDR1 SGHTS and CDR2 YDEGEE. Trimming cost V 0 bases and J 7 bases, with 10 bases left between them. The CDR3 sequence is 13 residues long. CDR3: CASSLERVGTQYF. The CDR3 DNA follows: TGTGCCAGCAGCTTGGAGCGGGTAGGGACCCAGTACTTC.

This sequence joins TRBV9 and TRBJ2-2, with TRBD2 identical over 8 bases. The CDR3 consists of 14 residues. Trimming cost V 5 bases and J 5 bases; bases outside gene matches: 5. Looked up from germline, CDR1 is SGDLS and CDR2 is YYNGEE. In nucleotides, the CDR3 is TGTGCCAGCAGAGGACTAGCCACAACCGGGGAGCTGTTTTTT. Its translation: CASRGLATTGELFF.

J is TRBJ2-5 and V is TRBV5-5, with D perhaps matching TRBD1 (6 bases). V dropped 1 base and J dropped 3 bases, with 10 bases sitting between them. CDR1 SGHKS and CDR2 YYEKEE come from the germline V gene (reference sequence). The CDR3 is 14 amino acids. CDR3 amino acids: CASSLYRVEETQYF. The DNA for the CDR3 is TGTGCCAGCAGCTTGTACAGGGTGGAAGAGACCCAGTACTTC.